The clone carrying this T cell receptor (beta chain) was seen a handful of times. This CDR3 contains 15 residues. V was clipped by 1 base and J by 3 bases, with 13 bases between them. CDR1 is MNHNS, CDR2 SASEGT, per germline. The data are from a study of blood T cells in healthy people across ages. For the second PCR, which ran for roughly 7 to 11 cycles, a sample-barcoded 5' primer and a J-beta primer mix were used. TCRdb analysed the 5' RACE reads with MiXCR anew, one entry per CDR3 protein. This table has 1.5 million to 2 million distinct CDR3 sequences, roughly 28% appearing once. Input material: blood. The source of this sequence is a woman in her twenties or thirties in good health. The chain is built from TRBV6-1 and TRBJ2-7, with D possibly TRBD1 on 6 matching bases. CDR3 residues: CASSEVGGEFYEQYF. As DNA, the CDR3 is TGTGCCAGCAGTGAAGTAGGGGGAGAGTTCTACGAGCAGTACTTC.